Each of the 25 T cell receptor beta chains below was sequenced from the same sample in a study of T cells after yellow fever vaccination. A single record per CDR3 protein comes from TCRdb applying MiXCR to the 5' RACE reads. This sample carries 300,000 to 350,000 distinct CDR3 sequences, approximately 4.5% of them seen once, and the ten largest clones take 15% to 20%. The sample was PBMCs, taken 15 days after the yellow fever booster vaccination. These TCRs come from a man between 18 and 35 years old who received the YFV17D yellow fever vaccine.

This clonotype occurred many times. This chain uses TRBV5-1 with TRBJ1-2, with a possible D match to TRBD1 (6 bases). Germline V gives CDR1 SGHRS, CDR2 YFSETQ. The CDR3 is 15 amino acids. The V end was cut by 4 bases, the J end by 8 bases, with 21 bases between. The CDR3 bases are TGCGCCAGCAGCATAGACAGGCCGGGTACTCGGGGCTACACCTTC. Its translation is CASSIDRPGTRGYTF.

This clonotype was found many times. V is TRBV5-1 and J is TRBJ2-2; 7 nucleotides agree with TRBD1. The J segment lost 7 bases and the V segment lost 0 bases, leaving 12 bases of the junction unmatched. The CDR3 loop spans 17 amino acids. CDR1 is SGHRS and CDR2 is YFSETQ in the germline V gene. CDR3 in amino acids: CASSLAPTGRAVGELFF. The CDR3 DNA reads TGCGCCAGCAGCTTGGCCCCGACAGGGCGCGCCGTCGGGGAGCTGTTTTTT.

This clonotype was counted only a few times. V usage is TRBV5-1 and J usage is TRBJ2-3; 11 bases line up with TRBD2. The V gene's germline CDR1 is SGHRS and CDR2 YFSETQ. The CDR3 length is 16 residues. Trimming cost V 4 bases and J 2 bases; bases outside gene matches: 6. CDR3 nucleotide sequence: TGCGCCAGCAGCGACAATAGCGGGGGGGTCACAGATACGCAGTATTTT. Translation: CASSDNSGGVTDTQYF.

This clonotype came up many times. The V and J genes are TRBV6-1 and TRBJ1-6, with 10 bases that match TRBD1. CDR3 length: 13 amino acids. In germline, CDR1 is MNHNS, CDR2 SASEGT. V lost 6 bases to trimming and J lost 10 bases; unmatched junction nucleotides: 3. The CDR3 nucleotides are TGTGCCAGCAGAGGGACAGGGGACTCACCCCTCCACTTT. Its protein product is CASRGTGDSPLHF.

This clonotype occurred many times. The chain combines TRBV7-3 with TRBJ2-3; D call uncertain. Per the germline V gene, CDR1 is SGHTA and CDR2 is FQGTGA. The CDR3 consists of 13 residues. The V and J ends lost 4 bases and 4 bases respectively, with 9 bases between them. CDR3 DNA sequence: TGTGCCAGCAGCTCCCACTCCTCAGATACGCAGTATTTT. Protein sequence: CASSSHSSDTQYF. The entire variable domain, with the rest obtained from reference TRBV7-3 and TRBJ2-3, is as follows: GAGVSQTPSNKVTEKGKYVELRCDPISGHTALYWYRQSLGQGPEFLIYFQGTGAADDSGLPNDRFFAVRPEGSVSTLKIQRTERGDSAVYLCASSSHSSDTQYFGPGTRLTVL.

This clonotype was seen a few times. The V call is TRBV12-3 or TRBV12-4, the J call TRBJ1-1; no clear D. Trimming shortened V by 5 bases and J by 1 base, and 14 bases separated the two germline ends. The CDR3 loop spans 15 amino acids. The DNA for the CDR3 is TGTGCCAGCAGTCATCCGGAGATGGGGAACACTGAAGCTTTCTTT. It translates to CASSHPEMGNTEAFF.

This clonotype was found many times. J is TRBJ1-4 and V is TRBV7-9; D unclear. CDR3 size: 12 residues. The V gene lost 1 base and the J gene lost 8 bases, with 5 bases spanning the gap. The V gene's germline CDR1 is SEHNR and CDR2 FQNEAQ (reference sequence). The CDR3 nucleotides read TGTGCCAGCAGCTTAGTCGACGAAAAACTGTTTTTT. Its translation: CASSLVDEKLFF.

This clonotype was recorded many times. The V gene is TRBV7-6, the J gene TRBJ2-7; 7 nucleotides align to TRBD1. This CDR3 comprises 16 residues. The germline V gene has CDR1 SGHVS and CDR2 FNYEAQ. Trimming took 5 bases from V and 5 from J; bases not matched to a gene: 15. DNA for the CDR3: TGTGCCAGCAGCGACTACAGGGGCCCCTTCAGACACGAGCAGTACGTC. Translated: CASSDYRGPFRHEQYV.

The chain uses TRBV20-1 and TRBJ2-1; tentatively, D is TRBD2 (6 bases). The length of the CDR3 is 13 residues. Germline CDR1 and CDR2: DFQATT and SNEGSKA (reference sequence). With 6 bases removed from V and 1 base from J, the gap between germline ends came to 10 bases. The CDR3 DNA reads TGCAGTGCAGGGACTCCTTCCTACAATGAGCAGTTCTTC. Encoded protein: CSAGTPSYNEQFF.

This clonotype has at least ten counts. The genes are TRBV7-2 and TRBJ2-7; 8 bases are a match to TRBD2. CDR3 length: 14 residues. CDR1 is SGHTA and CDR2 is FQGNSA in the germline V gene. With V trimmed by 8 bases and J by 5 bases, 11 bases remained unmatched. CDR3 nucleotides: TGTGCCAGCGCCCCGGGACTAGGTGCCCACGAGCAGTACGTC. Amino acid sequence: CASAPGLGAHEQYV.

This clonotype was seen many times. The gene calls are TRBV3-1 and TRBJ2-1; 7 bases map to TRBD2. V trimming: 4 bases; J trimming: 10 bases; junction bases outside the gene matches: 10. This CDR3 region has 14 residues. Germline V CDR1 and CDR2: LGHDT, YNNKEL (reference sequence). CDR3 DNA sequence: TGTGCCAGCAGCCTCGAAGCGGGGCGAAGGGAGCAGTTCTTC. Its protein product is CASSLEAGRREQFF.

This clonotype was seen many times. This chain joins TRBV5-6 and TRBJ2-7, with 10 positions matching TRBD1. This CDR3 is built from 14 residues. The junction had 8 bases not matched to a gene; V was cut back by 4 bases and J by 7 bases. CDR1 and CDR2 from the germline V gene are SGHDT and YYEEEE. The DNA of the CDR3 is TGTGCCAGCAGCCCCGGGACAGGGGTTTGGGAGCAGTACTTC. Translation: CASSPGTGVWEQYF.

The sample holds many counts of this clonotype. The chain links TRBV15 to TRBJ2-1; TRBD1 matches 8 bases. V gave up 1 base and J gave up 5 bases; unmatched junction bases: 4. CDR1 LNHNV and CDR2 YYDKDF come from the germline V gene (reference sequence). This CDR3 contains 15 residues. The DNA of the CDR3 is TGTGCCACCAGCAGAGCAGGGGGCCAGGACAATGAGCAGTTCTTC. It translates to CATSRAGGQDNEQFF.

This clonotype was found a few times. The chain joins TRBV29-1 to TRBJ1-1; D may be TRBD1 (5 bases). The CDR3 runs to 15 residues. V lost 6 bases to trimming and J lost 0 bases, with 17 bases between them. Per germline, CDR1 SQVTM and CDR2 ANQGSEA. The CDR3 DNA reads TGCAGCGTAAGCGCTGGGTGGGGGATGAACACTGAAGCTTTCTTT. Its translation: CSVSAGWGMNTEAFF.

The CDR3 protein is CASSRGLAGKEQFF. CDR3 in DNA: TGTGCCAGCAGTCGCGGACTAGCGGGGAAAGAGCAGTTCTTC. The V gene is TRBV11-2, the J gene TRBJ2-1, with 12 positions matching TRBD2. The junction had 7 bases not matched to a gene; V was cut back by 6 bases and J by 10 bases. CDR1 SGHAT and CDR2 FQNNGV come from the germline V gene. The CDR3 is 14 amino acids.

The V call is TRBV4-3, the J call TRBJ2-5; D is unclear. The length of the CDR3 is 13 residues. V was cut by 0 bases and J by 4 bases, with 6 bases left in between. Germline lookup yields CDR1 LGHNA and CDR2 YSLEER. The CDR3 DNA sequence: TGCGCCAGCAGCCAAGATCCAGTAGAGACCCAGTACTTC. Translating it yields CASSQDPVETQYF.

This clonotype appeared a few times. CDR3 loop: CASRGGAPSYNEQFF. In DNA, the CDR3 is TGTGCCAGCAGGGGAGGAGCCCCCTCCTACAATGAGCAGTTCTTC. The genes are TRBV6-2 or TRBV6-3 and TRBJ2-1; possibly TRBD2 for D (6 bases). V was cut by 6 bases and J by 0 bases, with 12 bases left in between. The germline V gene has CDR1 MNHEY and CDR2 SVGEGT. The CDR3 runs to 15 residues.

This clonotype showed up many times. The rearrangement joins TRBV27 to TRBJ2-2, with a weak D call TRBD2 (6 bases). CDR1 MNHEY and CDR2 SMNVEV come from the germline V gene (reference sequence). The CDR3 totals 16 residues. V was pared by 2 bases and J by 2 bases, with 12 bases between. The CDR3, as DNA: TGTGCCAGCAGTTTAGCGGGGCGGGGCAACACCGGGGAGCTGTTTTTT. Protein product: CASSLAGRGNTGELFF.

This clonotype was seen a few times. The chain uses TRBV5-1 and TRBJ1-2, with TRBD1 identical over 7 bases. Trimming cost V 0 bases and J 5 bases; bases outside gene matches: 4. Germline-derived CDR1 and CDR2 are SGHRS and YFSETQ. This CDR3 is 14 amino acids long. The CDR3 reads CASSLGGGKYGYTF. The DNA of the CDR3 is TGCGCCAGCAGCTTGGGAGGGGGCAAGTATGGCTACACCTTC. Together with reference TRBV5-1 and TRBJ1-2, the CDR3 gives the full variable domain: KAGVTQTPRYLIKTRGQQVTLSCSPISGHRSVSWYQQTPGQGLQFLFEYFSETQRNKGNFPGRFSGRQFSNSRSEMNVSTLELGDSALYLCASSLGGGKYGYTFGSGTRLTVV.

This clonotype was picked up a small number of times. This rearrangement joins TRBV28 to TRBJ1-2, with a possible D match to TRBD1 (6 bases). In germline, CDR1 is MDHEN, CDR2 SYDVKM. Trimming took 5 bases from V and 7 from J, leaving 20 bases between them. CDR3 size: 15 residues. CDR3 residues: CASSESVQGIGGYTF. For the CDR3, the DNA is TGTGCCAGCAGTGAGTCGGTCCAGGGGATCGGTGGCTACACCTTC.

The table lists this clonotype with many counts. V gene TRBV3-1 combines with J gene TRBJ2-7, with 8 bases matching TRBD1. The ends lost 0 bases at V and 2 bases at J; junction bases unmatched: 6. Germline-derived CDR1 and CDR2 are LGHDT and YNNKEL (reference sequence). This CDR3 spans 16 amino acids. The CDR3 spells CASSQESVRGPYEQYF. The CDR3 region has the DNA TGTGCCAGCAGCCAAGAGTCAGTCAGGGGGCCCTACGAGCAGTACTTC.

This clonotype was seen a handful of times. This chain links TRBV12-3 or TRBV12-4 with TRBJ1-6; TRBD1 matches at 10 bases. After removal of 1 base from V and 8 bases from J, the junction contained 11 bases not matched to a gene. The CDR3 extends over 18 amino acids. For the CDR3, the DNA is TGTGCCAGCAGTTTAGGCGCCGGGACAGGGGCCGGCGATTCACCCCTCCACTTT. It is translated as CASSLGAGTGAGDSPLHF.

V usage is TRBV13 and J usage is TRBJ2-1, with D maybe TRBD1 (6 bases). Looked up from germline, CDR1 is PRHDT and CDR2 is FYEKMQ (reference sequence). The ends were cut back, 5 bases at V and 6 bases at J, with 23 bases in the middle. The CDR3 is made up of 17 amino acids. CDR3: CASSLPTGAQGFNEQFF. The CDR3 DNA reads TGTGCCAGCAGCCTCCCGACAGGAGCGCAGGGATTCAATGAGCAGTTCTTC.

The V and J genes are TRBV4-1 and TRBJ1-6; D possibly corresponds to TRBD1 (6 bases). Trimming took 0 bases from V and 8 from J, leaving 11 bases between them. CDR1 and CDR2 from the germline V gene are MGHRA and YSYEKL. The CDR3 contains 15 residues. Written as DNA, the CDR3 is TGCGCCAGCAGCCAAGAACGGTCAGGGGATTCACCCCTCCACTTT. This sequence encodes CASSQERSGDSPLHF.

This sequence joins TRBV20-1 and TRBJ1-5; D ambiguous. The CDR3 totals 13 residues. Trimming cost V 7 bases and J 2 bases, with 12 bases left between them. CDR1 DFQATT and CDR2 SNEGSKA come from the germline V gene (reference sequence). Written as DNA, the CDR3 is TGCAGTGTTACATCCTGGGGCAATCAGCCCCAGCATTTT. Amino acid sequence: CSVTSWGNQPQHF.